This T cell receptor (beta chain) was captured in a study of T cells in Graves' hyperthyroidism and ophthalmopathy. Across the study: Before any treatment, at initial diagnosis, peripheral blood was collected. General observations from the study: Most expanded thyroid clonotypes above 0.001 recurred in blood.

Reasons for excluding patients were uncontrolled infection, other autoimmune disease, pregnancy or lactation. Out of more than 8 ml of fresh peripheral blood came the PBMCs. Many counts were recorded for this clonotype. Its specificity is unknown. CDR3 length equals 15 residues. The junction had 6 bases not matched to a gene; V was cut back by 6 bases and J by 2 bases. Template material for amplifying TCR beta CDR3 regions consisted of RNA transcripts. Researchers ran a first-round RT-PCR on the TCR CDR3 using the HTBI primer set. Each CDR3 protein is one row after TCRdb ran MiXCR on the multiplex PCR reads. The sample includes around 690,000 distinct CDR3 sequences, roughly 20% of them seen just once.

The chain has TRBV12-3 or TRBV12-4 and TRBJ2-3; 9 positions agree with TRBD1. This clonotype originated in a man between 25 and 39 years old with Graves' ophthalmopathy. Input material: blood. CDR3 in amino acids: CASSTGTGTTDTQYF. DNA of the CDR3: TGTGCCAGCAGCACCGGGACAGGGACCACAGATACGCAGTATTTT.